This T cell receptor beta chain was found in a study of human thymus T cells. General observations from the study: Related research reported highly overlapping thymic repertoires among unrelated individuals.

The CDR3 contains 16 residues. Germline assignment: CDR1 SNHLY and CDR2 FYNNEI. J lost 7 bases, V lost 4 bases, and 10 bases had no gene match. Resected material from corrective heart surgery provided the thymus tissue analysed. Here immunoSEQ multiplex PCR was the method, and the copy in TCRdb shows in-frame clones only, minus some. The sample contains around 120,000 clones, around 94% of which appear only once. On this clone itself: Its antigen is not known.

This TCR derives from a boy less than two years old with a congenital heart defect but otherwise immunologically healthy. V is TRBV2 and J is TRBJ2-1, with 10 bases lining up with TRBD2. The sample comprised thymus tissue. The CDR3 reads CASSADGLAVGNEQFF. The DNA for the CDR3 is TGTGCCAGCAGTGCCGACGGACTAGCGGTTGGGAATGAGCAGTTCTTC.